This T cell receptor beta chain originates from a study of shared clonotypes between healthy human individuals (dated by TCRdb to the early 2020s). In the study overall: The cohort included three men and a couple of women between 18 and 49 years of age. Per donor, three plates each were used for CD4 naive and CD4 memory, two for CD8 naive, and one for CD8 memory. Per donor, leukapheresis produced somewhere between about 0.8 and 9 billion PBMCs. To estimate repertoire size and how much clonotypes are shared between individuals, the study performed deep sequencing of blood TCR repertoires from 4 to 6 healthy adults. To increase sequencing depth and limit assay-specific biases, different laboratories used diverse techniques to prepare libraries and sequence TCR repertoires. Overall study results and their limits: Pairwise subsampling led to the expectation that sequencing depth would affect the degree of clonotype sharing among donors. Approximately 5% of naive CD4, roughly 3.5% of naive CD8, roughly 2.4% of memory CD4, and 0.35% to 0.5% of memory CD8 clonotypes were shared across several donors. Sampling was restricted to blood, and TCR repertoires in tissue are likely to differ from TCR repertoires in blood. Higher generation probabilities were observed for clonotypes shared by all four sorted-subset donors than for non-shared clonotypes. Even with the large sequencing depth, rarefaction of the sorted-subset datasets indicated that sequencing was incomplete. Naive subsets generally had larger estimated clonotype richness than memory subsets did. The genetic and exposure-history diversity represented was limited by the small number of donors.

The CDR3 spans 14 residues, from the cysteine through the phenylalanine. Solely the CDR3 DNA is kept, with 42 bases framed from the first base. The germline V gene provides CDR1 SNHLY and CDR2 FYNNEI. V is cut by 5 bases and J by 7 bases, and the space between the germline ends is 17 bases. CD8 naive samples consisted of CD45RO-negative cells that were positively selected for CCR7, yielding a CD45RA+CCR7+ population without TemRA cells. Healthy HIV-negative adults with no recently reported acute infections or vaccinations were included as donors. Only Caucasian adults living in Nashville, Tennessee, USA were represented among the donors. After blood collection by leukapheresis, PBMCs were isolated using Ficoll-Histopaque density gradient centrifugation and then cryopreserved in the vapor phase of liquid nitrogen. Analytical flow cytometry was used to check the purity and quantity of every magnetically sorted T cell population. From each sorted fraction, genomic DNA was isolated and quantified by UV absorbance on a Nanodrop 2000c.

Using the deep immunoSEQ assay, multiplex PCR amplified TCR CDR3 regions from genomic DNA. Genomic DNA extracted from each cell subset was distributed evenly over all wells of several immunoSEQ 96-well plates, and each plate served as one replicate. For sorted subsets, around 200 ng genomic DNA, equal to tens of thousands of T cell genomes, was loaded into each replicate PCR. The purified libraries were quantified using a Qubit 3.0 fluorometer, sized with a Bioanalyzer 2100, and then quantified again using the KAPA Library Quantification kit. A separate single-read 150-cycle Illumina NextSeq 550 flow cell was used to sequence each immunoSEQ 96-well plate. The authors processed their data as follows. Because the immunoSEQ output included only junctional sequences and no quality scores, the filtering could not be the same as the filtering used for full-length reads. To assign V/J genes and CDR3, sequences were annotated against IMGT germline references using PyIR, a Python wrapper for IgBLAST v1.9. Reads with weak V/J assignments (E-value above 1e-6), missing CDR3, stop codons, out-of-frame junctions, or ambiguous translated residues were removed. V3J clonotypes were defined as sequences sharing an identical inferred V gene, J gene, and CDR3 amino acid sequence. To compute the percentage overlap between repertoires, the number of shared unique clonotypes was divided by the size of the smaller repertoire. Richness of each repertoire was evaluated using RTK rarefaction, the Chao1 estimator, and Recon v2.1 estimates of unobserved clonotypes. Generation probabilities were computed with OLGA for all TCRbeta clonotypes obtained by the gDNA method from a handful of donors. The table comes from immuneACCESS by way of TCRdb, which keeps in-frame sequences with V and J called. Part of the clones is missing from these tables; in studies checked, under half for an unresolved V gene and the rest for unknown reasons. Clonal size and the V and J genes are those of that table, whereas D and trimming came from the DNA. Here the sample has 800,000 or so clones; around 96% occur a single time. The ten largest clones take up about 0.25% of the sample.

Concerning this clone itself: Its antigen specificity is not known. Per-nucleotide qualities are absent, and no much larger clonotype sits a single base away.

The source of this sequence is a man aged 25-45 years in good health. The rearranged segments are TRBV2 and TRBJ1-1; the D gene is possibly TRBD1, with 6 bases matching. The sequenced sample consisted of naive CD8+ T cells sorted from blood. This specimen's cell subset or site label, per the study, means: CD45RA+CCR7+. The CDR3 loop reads CASSFPSTGNEAFF. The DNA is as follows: TGTGCCAGCAGTTTTCCGTCTACAGGGAATGAAGCTTTCTTT. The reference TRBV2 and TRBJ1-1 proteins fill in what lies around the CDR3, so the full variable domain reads EPEVTQTPSHQVTQMGQEVILRCVPISNHLYFYWYRQILGQKVEFLVSFYNNEISEKSEIFDDQFSVERPDGSNFTLKIRSTKLEDSAMYFCASSFPSTGNEAFFGQGTRLTVV.